The 15 T cell receptor beta chains in this list originate from one sample, sequenced in a study of neurological immune-mediated disorders. Each CDR3 protein gets one entry after TCRdb re-called the 5' RACE reads with MiXCR. Of tens of thousands of distinct CDR3 sequences listed, approximately 4.5% are singletons. Sequenced: PBMCs. The receptors stem from a woman aged 55 to 70 with multiple sclerosis.

This clonotype was recorded at least ten times. Germline and junction disagree at one end, which may indicate a read error. The gene calls are TRBV15 and TRBJ1-6, with 7 positions matching TRBD1. The V gene's germline CDR1 is LNHNV and CDR2 YYDKDF (reference sequence). The CDR3 is 15 residues long. CDR3 coding DNA: TGTGCCACCAGCAGGGAAGGGACAGAGAATTCACCCCTCAACTTT. This sequence encodes CATSREGTENSPLNF.

The chain uses TRBV21-1 and TRBJ2-5. TRBV21-1 represents a pseudogene. The CDR3 has 14 residues. CDR3 DNA sequence: TGTGCCAGCAGCAAGGTGCCGGTTCAAGAGACCCAGTACTTC. Translation: CASSKVPVQETQYF.

In its sample, this clonotype was seen many times. This chain links TRBV15 with TRBJ1-1; D might be TRBD1 (6 bases). The CDR3 length is 14 residues. Germline V gene data show CDR1 as LNHNV and CDR2 as YYDKDF (reference sequence). Trimming took off 0 bases at V and 10 bases at J, with 15 bases between the two ends. The CDR3 nucleotides are TGTGCCACCAGCAGAGATAGGAGCAGGGGTTTAGCTTTCTTT. This sequence encodes CATSRDRSRGLAFF.

This clonotype was found many times. The chain carries TRBV7-9 and TRBJ1-2; no reliable D call. CDR3 length: 12 residues. Germline loops: CDR1 SEHNR, CDR2 FQNEAQ (reference sequence). Trimming stripped 1 base from V and 8 bases from J, with 8 bases between. This CDR3 reads CASSLVAQGYTF. CDR3 in DNA: TGTGCCAGCAGCTTAGTAGCTCAAGGCTACACCTTC.

The chain carries TRBV12-3 or TRBV12-4 and TRBJ2-7; a possible D gene is TRBD1 (6 bases). The germline V and J ends were trimmed by 5 bases and 4 bases, with 12 bases remaining between them. The CDR3 contains 13 residues. In DNA form, the CDR3 reads TGTGCCAGCAGTCAACAGGGAAGGTACGAGCAGTACTTC. As protein: CASSQQGRYEQYF.

In this sample, this clonotype turned up many times. CDR3 loop: CASSSSQGSYNEQFF. In DNA, the CDR3 is TGCGCCAGCAGCTCATCCCAGGGCTCCTACAATGAGCAGTTCTTC. The chain links TRBV5-1 to TRBJ2-1; maybe TRBD1 (5 bases). The length of the CDR3 is 15 residues. Trimming removed 3 bases at V and 0 bases at J, with 10 bases between. Germline CDR1 is SGHRS and CDR2 is YFSETQ.

The chain joins TRBV18 to TRBJ2-1; 9 positions agree with TRBD2. From germline, CDR1 is KGHSH and CDR2 LQKENI. After removal of 3 bases from V and 7 bases from J, the junction contained 4 bases not matched to a gene. The CDR3 is made up of 14 amino acids. DNA for the CDR3: TGTGCCAGCTCACCTAGCGGGAGAATGAATGAGCAGTTCTTC. This gives the protein CASSPSGRMNEQFF.

The table lists this clonotype with many counts. The genes are TRBV2 and TRBJ2-7, with 8 bases that match TRBD2. CDR1 and CDR2 from the germline V gene are SNHLY and FYNNEI. Unmatched junction bases numbered 9, after V lost 2 bases and J lost 6 bases. CDR3 length: 15 amino acids. DNA for the CDR3: TGTGCCAGCAGTGAACTAGCGGGCGGCTCGGCCGAGCAGTACTTC. Amino acid sequence: CASSELAGGSAEQYF.

This clonotype has just a few counts. The chain is built from TRBV20-1 and TRBJ2-2; 7 bases line up with TRBD1. This CDR3 has 16 amino acids. J lost 2 bases, V lost 2 bases, and 8 bases had no gene match. Looked up from germline, CDR1 is DFQATT and CDR2 is SNEGSKA (reference sequence). CDR3 DNA sequence: TGCAGTGCTAGACCTGCTCAGGGGGAAAACACCGGGGAGCTGTTTTTT. Amino acids: CSARPAQGENTGELFF.

There are many counts of this clonotype. The V gene is TRBV12-3 or TRBV12-4, the J gene TRBJ2-1, with 11 bases matching TRBD2. Unmatched junction bases numbered 15, after V lost 6 bases and J lost 8 bases. The CDR3 is made up of 17 amino acids. CDR3 nucleotides: TGTGCCAGCAGCCTACTAATAGCGGGAGGGCAGGGGGATGAGCAGTTCTTC. Translating it yields CASSLLIAGGQGDEQFF.

In its sample, this clonotype was seen many times. The J gene is TRBJ2-5, the V gene TRBV7-2; D ambiguous. Germline assignment: CDR1 SGHTA and CDR2 FQGNSA. The CDR3 length is 13 residues. Trimming took 3 bases from V and 2 from J, leaving 7 bases between them. CDR3: CASSLLVQETQYF. The CDR3 region has the DNA TGTGCCAGCAGCTTGTTGGTTCAAGAGACCCAGTACTTC.

This clonotype came up many times. The chain links TRBV4-1 to TRBJ2-2; 9 bases are a match to TRBD1. CDR3 size: 15 residues. V shed 3 bases, J shed 3 bases, and the junction held 2 bases outside the gene matches. CDR1 is MGHRA, CDR2 YSYEKL, per germline. CDR3 residues: CASSHWDRDTGELFF. In nucleotides, the CDR3 is TGCGCCAGCAGCCACTGGGACAGGGACACCGGGGAGCTGTTTTTT.

This clonotype appeared a few times. The DNA for the CDR3 is TGTGCCAGCAGTGAATATGGGGCAGAAGAGACCCAGTACTTC. Protein: CASSEYGAEETQYF. The chain uses TRBV25-1 and TRBJ2-5, with D perhaps TRBD1 (5 bases). Germline V gene lookup returns CDR1 MGHDK and CDR2 SYGVNS. CDR3 length: 14 residues. V shed 0 bases and J shed 3 bases, with 8 bases lying between them.

This clonotype has at least ten counts. The V gene is TRBV5-6, the J gene TRBJ2-5; D tentatively fits TRBD1 or TRBD2 (5 bases each). Trimming took 6 bases from V and 4 from J, leaving 16 bases between them. The CDR3 totals 14 residues. The V gene's germline CDR1 is SGHDT and CDR2 YYEEEE. In DNA form, the CDR3 reads TGTGCCAGCACCCTGATGGGGGTCCCAGAGACCCAGTACTTC. Its translation is CASTLMGVPETQYF.

This clonotype was seen only a few times. The genes are TRBV10-3 and TRBJ2-3; D is perhaps TRBD1 (8 bases). Deletions cut 6 bases from V and 2 bases from J, with 15 bases between. Per the germline V gene, CDR1 is ENHRY and CDR2 is SYGVKD. This CDR3 is built from 15 residues. CDR3 amino acids: CAIRLQGGYTDTQYF. For the CDR3, the DNA is TGTGCCATCAGACTACAGGGGGGGTACACAGATACGCAGTATTTT.